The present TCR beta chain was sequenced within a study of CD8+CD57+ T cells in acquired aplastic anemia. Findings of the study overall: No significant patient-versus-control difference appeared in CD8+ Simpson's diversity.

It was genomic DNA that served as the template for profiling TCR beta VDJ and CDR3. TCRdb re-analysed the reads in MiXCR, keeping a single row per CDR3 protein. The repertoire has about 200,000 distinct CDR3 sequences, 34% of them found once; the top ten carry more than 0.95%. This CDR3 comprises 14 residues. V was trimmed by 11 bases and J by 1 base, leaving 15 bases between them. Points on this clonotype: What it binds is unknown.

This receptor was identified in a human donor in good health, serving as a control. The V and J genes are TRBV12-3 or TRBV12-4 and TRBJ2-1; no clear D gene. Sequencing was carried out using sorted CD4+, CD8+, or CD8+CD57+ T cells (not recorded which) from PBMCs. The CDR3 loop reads CAASSLASYNEQFF. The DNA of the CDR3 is TGTGCCGCGAGCTCTCTCGCTTCCTACAATGAGCAGTTCTTC.